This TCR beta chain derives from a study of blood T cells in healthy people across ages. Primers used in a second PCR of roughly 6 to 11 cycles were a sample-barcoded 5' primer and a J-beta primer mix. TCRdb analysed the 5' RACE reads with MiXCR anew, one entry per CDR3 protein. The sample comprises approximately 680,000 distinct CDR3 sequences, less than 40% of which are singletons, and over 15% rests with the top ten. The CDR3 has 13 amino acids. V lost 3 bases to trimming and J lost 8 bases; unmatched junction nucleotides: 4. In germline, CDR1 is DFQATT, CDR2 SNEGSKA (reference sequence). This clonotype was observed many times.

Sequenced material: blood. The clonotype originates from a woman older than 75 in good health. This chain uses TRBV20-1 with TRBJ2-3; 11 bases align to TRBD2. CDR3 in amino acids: CSASELAGATQYF. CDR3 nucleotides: TGCAGTGCTAGTGAACTAGCGGGAGCTACGCAGTATTTT.